The 32 T cell receptor beta chains in this list originate from one sample, sequenced in a study of blood T cells in healthy people across ages (dated by TCRdb to 2014 to 2015). The method behind the library was 5' RACE. Sequenced on an Illumina HiSeq 2500. A second about 6 to 11 cycle PCR used a sample-barcoded 5' primer and a J-beta primer mix. Using fastp trimming at Q25 and MiXCR clonotype assembly, TCRdb reanalyzed the public sequencing data and kept in-frame beta chains. Records with the same CDR3 protein are collapsed into one entry carrying the most frequent genes and DNA. Within this sample are about a million distinct CDR3 sequences, with 51% of them counted one time only. Clones ranked in the top ten supply 20% to 25% of the sample. The sample consisted of blood. Receptors originate from a woman in her sixties in good health.

This clonotype was seen only a few times. CDR3 in amino acids: CAISEWGDRSEQYF. CDR3 nucleotides: TGTGCCATCAGTGAGTGGGGGGACAGAAGCGAGCAGTACTTC. The rearrangement joins TRBV10-3 to TRBJ2-7; D might be TRBD1 (7 bases). Germline V lookup: CDR1 ENHRY, CDR2 SYGVKD. This CDR3 comprises 14 residues. The V end was cut by 1 base, the J end by 6 bases, with 13 bases between.

The chain combines TRBV4-1 with TRBJ1-2; 7 nucleotides align to TRBD1. Germline loops: CDR1 MGHRA, CDR2 YSYEKL. J gave up 0 bases and V 3 bases, and 10 bases lay outside the gene matches. The CDR3 runs to 17 residues. This CDR3 is CASSHAGTAGPNYGYTF. The CDR3, as DNA: TGCGCCAGCAGCCACGCCGGGACAGCAGGTCCTAACTATGGCTACACCTTC.

This clonotype was observed a few times. The chain is built from TRBV7-9 and TRBJ1-1, with 7 bases matching TRBD1. V was pared by 4 bases and J by 5 bases, with 7 bases of the junction left unmatched. CDR3 length equals 14 residues. The germline V gene has CDR1 SEHNR and CDR2 FQNEAQ (reference sequence). The DNA of the CDR3 is TGTGCCAGCAGCTCCGAAGACAGGGCGACTGAAGCTTTCTTT. As protein: CASSSEDRATEAFF.

J is TRBJ2-3 and V is TRBV6-5; 8 positions agree with TRBD2. This CDR3 is built from 16 residues. Trimming at V came to 2 bases and at J to 2 bases, leaving 6 bases not matched to a gene. The germline V gene encodes CDR1 MNHEY and CDR2 SVGAGI. Here the CDR3 reads CASSYGAGATTDTQYF. The CDR3 DNA reads as TGTGCCAGCAGTTACGGAGCGGGAGCAACCACAGATACGCAGTATTTT.

The V call is TRBV12-3 or TRBV12-4, the J call TRBJ2-4, with D perhaps being TRBD1 or TRBD2 (7 bases each). V was clipped by 5 bases and J by 0 bases, with 11 bases between them. CDR3 length: 15 residues. The CDR3 loop reads CASSPGGVAKNIQYF. The DNA of the CDR3 is TGTGCCAGCAGTCCAGGGGGGGTAGCCAAAAACATTCAGTACTTC.

J is TRBJ1-1 and V is TRBV27; TRBD1 matches 7 bases. This CDR3 has 16 residues. Germline V gene lookup returns CDR1 MNHEY and CDR2 SMNVEV (reference sequence). J lost 0 bases, V lost 4 bases, and 8 bases had no gene match. The CDR3 region is CASSSATGEVNTEAFF. CDR3 DNA sequence: TGTGCCAGCAGTTCGGCCACAGGGGAGGTGAACACTGAAGCTTTCTTT.

The chain employs TRBV7-2 and TRBJ1-2, with D possibly matching TRBD1 (5 bases). Trimming removed 1 base at V and 6 bases at J, with 15 bases between. Germline assignment: CDR1 SGHTA and CDR2 FQGNSA. This CDR3 has 15 amino acids. This CDR3 is CASSLVASGDDGYTF. CDR3 nucleotide sequence: TGTGCCAGCAGCTTAGTAGCGTCGGGGGATGATGGCTACACCTTC.

The chain recombines TRBV20-1 with TRBJ2-3, with D possibly being TRBD2 (7 bases). This CDR3 has 17 residues. V gave up 3 bases and J gave up 2 bases, with 21 bases separating them. Germline CDR1 reads DFQATT; CDR2 reads SNEGSKA (reference sequence). The CDR3 coding sequence is TGCAGTGCTAGCGGCGGGGGCGGCAGTGATAACACAGATACGCAGTATTTT. This codes for CSASGGGGSDNTDTQYF.

This clonotype was detected only a few times. The V and J genes are TRBV2 and TRBJ2-3; TRBD2 might be the D (5 bases). V gave up 10 bases and J gave up 0 bases, with 14 bases separating them. Germline lookup yields CDR1 SNHLY and CDR2 FYNNEI. The CDR3 is 14 residues long. CDR3 residues: CATALGASTDTQYF. DNA of the CDR3: TGTGCCACCGCGTTGGGAGCTAGCACAGATACGCAGTATTTT.

This clonotype occurred a few times. This sequence joins TRBV3-1 and TRBJ2-5, with D maybe TRBD1 (6 bases). Trimming took off 1 base at V and 2 bases at J, with 11 bases between the two ends. Per the germline V gene, CDR1 is LGHDT and CDR2 is YNNKEL (reference sequence). The CDR3 has 15 amino acids. CDR3 in DNA: TGTGCCAGCAGCCAAGGACAGGCACATCAAGAGACCCAGTACTTC. Its protein product is CASSQGQAHQETQYF.

The chain uses TRBV6-5 and TRBJ1-1; D is uncertain. Germline V gene lookup returns CDR1 MNHEY and CDR2 SVGAGI. The V gene lost 1 base and the J gene lost 3 bases, with 9 bases spanning the gap. The CDR3 spans 14 residues. The CDR3 reads CASSYWLTDTEAFF. The CDR3, as DNA: TGTGCCAGCAGTTACTGGCTAACGGACACTGAAGCTTTCTTT.

Here the CDR3 DNA reads TGTGCCAGCAGCTCCAGTTGGCTGCTCACCGGGGAGCTGTTTTTT. Its translation: CASSSSWLLTGELFF. This chain uses TRBV7-2 with TRBJ2-2, with D uncertain. The V end lost 4 bases, the J end lost 4 bases, and 13 bases lay between the germline ends. The CDR3 runs to 15 residues. Germline V gene data show CDR1 as SGHTA and CDR2 as FQGNSA.

J is TRBJ1-5 and V is TRBV7-9, with 7 bases identical to TRBD1. V dropped 2 bases and J dropped 5; count of bases not matched to a gene: 9. The CDR3 loop spans 16 amino acids. The V gene's germline CDR1 is SEHNR and CDR2 FQNEAQ (reference sequence). As DNA, the CDR3 is TGTGCCAGCAGCTTATCGAACAGGGGAGGGGATCAGCCCCAGCATTTT. Translating gives CASSLSNRGGDQPQHF.

The V gene is TRBV6-5, the J gene TRBJ2-3; perhaps TRBD2 as D (5 bases). V was cut by 8 bases and J by 0 bases, with 12 bases left in between. Germline values: CDR1 MNHEY, CDR2 SVGAGI. The CDR3 extends over 14 amino acids. The chain's CDR3 is CASGIATSTDTQYF. In nucleotides, the CDR3 is TGTGCCAGCGGAATAGCGACTAGCACAGATACGCAGTATTTT.

A single count supports this clonotype. V usage is TRBV6-5 and J usage is TRBJ1-2; D possibly corresponds to TRBD1 (5 bases). Germline V gene sequence: CDR1 MNHEY, CDR2 SVGAGI. CDR3 length: 16 residues. V gave up 0 bases and J gave up 2 bases, with 13 bases separating them. CDR3 nucleotides: TGTGCCAGCAGTTACTCGAGGGCAGGGATGAACTATGGCTACACCTTC. Encoded protein: CASSYSRAGMNYGYTF.

This chain uses TRBV5-1 with TRBJ2-1; no clear D gene. The J call is uncertain, as TRBJ2-7 better fits the DNA end. CDR3 size: 15 residues. Looked up from germline, CDR1 is SGHRS and CDR2 is YFSETQ. The CDR3 is CASSLGWQNYNEQYF. The CDR3 DNA follows: TGCGCCAGCAGCCTGGGGTGGCAAAACTACAATGAGCAGTACTTC.

The genes are TRBV6-4 and TRBJ1-2; unclear D gene. Per the germline V gene, CDR1 is MRHNA and CDR2 is SNTAGT. This CDR3 is 15 amino acids long. V lost 0 bases to trimming and J lost 4 bases, with 12 bases between them. The CDR3 sequence is CASSDSISGRYGYTF. CDR3 sequence (DNA): TGTGCCAGCAGTGACTCGATCAGTGGGCGCTATGGCTACACCTTC.

The chain has TRBV6-6 and TRBJ2-7; TRBD1 matches at 7 bases. V lost 4 bases to trimming and J lost 4 bases; unmatched junction nucleotides: 7. Germline-derived CDR1 and CDR2 are MNHNY and SVGAGI (reference sequence). CDR3 length equals 14 residues. The CDR3 region has the DNA TGTGCCAGCAGTTCCCGACAGGGTCAGTACGAGCAGTACTTC. Translating gives CASSSRQGQYEQYF.

The chain is built from TRBV14 and TRBJ2-5, with 8 bases identical to TRBD1. CDR3 length: 14 amino acids. Germline assignment: CDR1 SGHDN and CDR2 FVKESK. J lost 2 bases, V lost 4 bases, and 3 bases had no gene match. This chain's CDR3 is CASSPGGWQETQYF. Here the CDR3 DNA reads TGTGCCAGCAGCCCAGGGGGCTGGCAAGAGACCCAGTACTTC.

V is TRBV12-3 or TRBV12-4 and J is TRBJ2-3; no reliable D call. Deletions cut 10 bases from V and 2 bases from J, with 16 bases between. This CDR3 is 14 amino acids long. This chain's CDR3 is CATGFVGVTDTQYF. The CDR3 nucleotides read TGTGCCACCGGCTTCGTCGGTGTCACAGATACGCAGTATTTT.

This clonotype has just a few counts. V and J are TRBV20-1 and TRBJ2-4; D is uncertain. This CDR3 has 14 residues. Trimming took off 6 bases at V and 2 bases at J, with 14 bases between the two ends. Germline lookup yields CDR1 DFQATT and CDR2 SNEGSKA (reference sequence). In DNA form, the CDR3 reads TGCAGTGCCCGAGGTTCCGGGCCCAAAAACATTCAGTACTTC. Translation gives CSARGSGPKNIQYF.

The chain joins TRBV3-1 to TRBJ2-1; D may match TRBD1 or TRBD2 (5 bases each). Looked up from germline, CDR1 is LGHDT and CDR2 is YNNKEL (reference sequence). The germline V and J ends were trimmed by 1 base and 5 bases, with 18 bases remaining between them. The CDR3 is 17 residues long. CDR3 bases: TGTGCCAGCAGCCAAGGTTCAGTGGGGCTAGCCCACAATGAGCAGTTCTTC. Translated, it gives CASSQGSVGLAHNEQFF.

The chain employs TRBV6-1 and TRBJ2-7, with 11 bases identical to TRBD2. This CDR3 is 17 amino acids long. CDR1 is MNHNS, CDR2 SASEGT, per germline. Trimming took 7 bases from V and 7 from J; bases not matched to a gene: 18. CDR3 amino acids: CASTKRAGLAGGNEQYF. CDR3 coding DNA: TGTGCCAGCACTAAAAGGGCTGGACTAGCGGGTGGAAATGAGCAGTACTTC.

On this clonotype itself: An end of the junction differs from the germline gene, which may be a read error. This chain links TRBV4-1 with TRBJ2-4; D possibly corresponds to TRBD2 (6 bases). The CDR3 runs 19 residues. Germline CDR1 reads MGHRA; CDR2 reads YSYEKL. This CDR3 is CASSQGSISGALAKSIQYF. Here the CDR3 DNA reads TGCGCCAGCAGCCAAGGTTCGATTAGCGGAGCCCTAGCCAAAAGCATTCAGTACTTC.

The table lists this clonotype with a count of one. Mismatch with germline at one junction end may stem from a read error. The chain joins TRBV7-9 to TRBJ2-5; D is perhaps TRBD1 (5 bases). The closer fit of TRBJ2-7 to the DNA end suggests the J call may be wrong. This CDR3 comprises 15 residues. From germline, CDR1 is SEHNR and CDR2 FQNEAQ (reference sequence). Here the CDR3 DNA reads TGTGCTAGCAGCCCTACCACCCCGACAGAATACGAGCAGTACTTC. Translated, it gives CASSPTTPTEYEQYF.

As DNA, the CDR3 is TGTGCCAGCAGCCAACTAGCGGGAATCAACTACGAGCAGTACTTC. This sequence encodes CASSQLAGINYEQYF. The V and J genes are TRBV3-1 and TRBJ2-7; 9 nucleotides line up with TRBD2. V lost 2 bases, J lost 3 bases, and 5 bases stayed unmatched. CDR3 size: 15 residues. CDR1 is LGHDT, CDR2 YNNKEL, per germline (reference sequence).

This clonotype was counted between two and nine times. The chain is built from TRBV4-2 and TRBJ2-5; possible D gene TRBD1, 5 bases. Germline assignment: CDR1 LGHNA and CDR2 YNFKEQ. V lost 0 bases to trimming and J lost 2 bases, with 10 bases between them. CDR3 length: 15 amino acids. DNA for the CDR3: TGTGCCAGCAGCCAAGACGTCGGACAACAAGAGACCCAGTACTTC. Protein: CASSQDVGQQETQYF.

The chain is built from TRBV12-3 or TRBV12-4 and TRBJ2-1, with 13 nucleotides matching TRBD2. The V gene end was trimmed by 5 bases and the J gene end by 14 bases; junction bases not matched to a gene: 9. The CDR3 is 14 amino acids. For the CDR3, the DNA is TGTGCCAGCAGTCCTGGACTAGCGGGAGTAATGAAGTTCTTC. Translating gives CASSPGLAGVMKFF.

V is TRBV6-2 or TRBV6-3 and J is TRBJ2-7, with D possibly TRBD1 on 6 matching bases. CDR1 and CDR2 (germline): MNHEY, SVGEGT. The length of the CDR3 is 11 residues. The V end lost 7 bases, the J end lost 6 bases, and 10 bases lay between the germline ends. The CDR3 DNA reads as TGTGCCAGCAAACAGGGTTTCGAGCAGTACTTC. It yields the protein CASKQGFEQYF.

The sample holds a few counts of this clonotype. The chain recombines TRBV6-1 with TRBJ2-3, with 12 nucleotides matching TRBD2. CDR1 and CDR2 (germline): MNHNS, SASEGT. Trimming took 6 bases from V and 0 from J; bases not matched to a gene: 10. This CDR3 comprises 18 residues. CDR3: CASRRTPGTSGSTDTQYF. In nucleotides, the CDR3 is TGTGCCAGCAGGCGCACACCCGGGACTAGCGGGAGCACAGATACGCAGTATTTT.

This clonotype turned up a few times. The V gene is TRBV19, the J gene TRBJ2-3; 10 bases align to TRBD1. This CDR3 is built from 20 residues. V lost 4 bases to trimming and J lost 6 bases; unmatched junction nucleotides: 22. Germline CDR1 LNHDA, CDR2 SQIVND (reference sequence). For the CDR3, the DNA is TGTGCCAGTAGTACCTTCATACTCTCCGGGACAGGGGACGTGTTGGATACGCAGTATTTT. It specifies CASSTFILSGTGDVLDTQYF.

This chain links TRBV6-6 with TRBJ2-7, with 11 bases fitting TRBD1. This CDR3 contains 17 residues. V lost 6 bases and J lost 0; bases outside the gene matches: 10. The germline V gene encodes CDR1 MNHNY and CDR2 SVGAGI (reference sequence). This CDR3 reads CASRTPGTGGLSYEQYF. CDR3 bases: TGTGCCAGCAGAACTCCCGGGACAGGGGGTCTCTCCTACGAGCAGTACTTC.